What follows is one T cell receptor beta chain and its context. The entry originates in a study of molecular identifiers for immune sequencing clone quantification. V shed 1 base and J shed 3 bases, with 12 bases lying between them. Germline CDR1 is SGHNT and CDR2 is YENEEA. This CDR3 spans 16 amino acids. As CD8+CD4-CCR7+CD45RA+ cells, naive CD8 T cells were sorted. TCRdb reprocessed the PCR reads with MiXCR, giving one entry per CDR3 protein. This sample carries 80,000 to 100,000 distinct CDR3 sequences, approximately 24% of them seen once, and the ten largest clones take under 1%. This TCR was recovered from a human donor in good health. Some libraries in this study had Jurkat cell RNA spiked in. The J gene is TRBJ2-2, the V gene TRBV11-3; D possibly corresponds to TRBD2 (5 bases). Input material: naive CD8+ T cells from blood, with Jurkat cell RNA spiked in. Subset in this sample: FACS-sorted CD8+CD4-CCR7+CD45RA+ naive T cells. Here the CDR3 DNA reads TGTGCCAGCAGCTTAGGAATTGGACTCTACACCGGGGAGCTGTTTTTT. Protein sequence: CASSLGIGLYTGELFF.